Sequencing of this T cell receptor (beta chain) was carried out in a study of cytomegalovirus exposure and HLA in healthy donors. Findings and caveats of the study: Published work reported that the classifier diagnosed cytomegalovirus status with high specificity and sensitivity.

The length of the CDR3 is 17 residues. Remarks on this clone: Its antigen is not known.

It was with 60 Vbeta and 13 Jbeta primers that the PCR ran. Original processing methods: Later analysis identified roughly 84 million unique TCR beta chains, about 10 million shared. The protocol was immunoSEQ multiplex PCR, while the TCRdb copy is restricted to in-frame clones and leaves out a portion. V, J and clone size reflect that table, while D and trimming were determined from the DNA. Of about 150,000 clones in the sample, roughly 80% were seen once. Healthy people donating bone marrow made up the donors. This clonotype was obtained from a man aged 25-40 years in good health and CMV-seropositive. What was sequenced was PBMCs. The genes are TRBV21-1 and TRBJ2-2; the tabulated D call, TRBD1, remains unverified against the DNA. TRBV21-1 is a listed pseudogene. Written as DNA, the CDR3 is TGTGCCAGCAGCAAAGGGGGGGACAGGGTGAACACCGGGGAGCTGTTTTTT. Encoded protein: CASSKGGDRVNTGELFF.